The T cell receptor beta chain under discussion was sequenced for a study of shared clonotypes between healthy human individuals. Study-level findings and limits: Relative to memory subsets, naive subsets generally showed larger estimated richness.

A remark on this clone: The antigen remains undetermined. Since a much larger clone is just one base distant, this may be a read error. The sample carries other DNA sequences with the same CDR3.

Under the authors' procedure: Owing to the provision of junction-only sequences devoid of quality scores by immunoSEQ, filtering differed. The table came from immunoSEQ multiplex PCR; TCRdb's copy has only in-frame clones and leaves some out. V and J calls and clone size follow that table, whereas D and trimming were derived from the DNA. Here the sample spans about 1 million clones, approximately 76% being singletons. Per germline, CDR1 MNHNS and CDR2 SASEGT. The CDR3 runs 10 residues. This receptor was taken from a man younger than 35 in good health. This chain uses TRBV6-1 with TRBJ2-5; D ambiguous. The sequencing input was memory CD4+ T cells sorted from blood. Subset reported: CD45RA-negative fraction. The CDR3 DNA sequence: TGTGCCAGCAGGGAAGAGACCCAGTACTTC. Translated: CASREETQYF.